The sequence of this T cell receptor beta chain was determined in a study of human thymus T cells. The table came from immunoSEQ multiplex PCR; TCRdb's copy has only in-frame clones and leaves some out. The profile shows around 130,000 clones, around 94% of them singletons. V gave up 6 bases and J gave up 4 bases, with 16 bases separating them. The CDR3 sequence is 15 residues long. CDR1 is MDHEN, CDR2 SYDVKM, per germline. During corrective heart surgery, resections were taken, and the thymus tissue came from them. This receptor was identified in a boy under two years old with a congenital heart defect but otherwise immunologically healthy. Input material: thymus tissue. The J gene is TRBJ2-1, the V gene TRBV28; D is undetermined. The CDR3 coding sequence is TGTGCCAGCAGCGTCACTACCCCGTGGTACAATGAGCAGTTCTTC. This encodes CASSVTTPWYNEQFF.